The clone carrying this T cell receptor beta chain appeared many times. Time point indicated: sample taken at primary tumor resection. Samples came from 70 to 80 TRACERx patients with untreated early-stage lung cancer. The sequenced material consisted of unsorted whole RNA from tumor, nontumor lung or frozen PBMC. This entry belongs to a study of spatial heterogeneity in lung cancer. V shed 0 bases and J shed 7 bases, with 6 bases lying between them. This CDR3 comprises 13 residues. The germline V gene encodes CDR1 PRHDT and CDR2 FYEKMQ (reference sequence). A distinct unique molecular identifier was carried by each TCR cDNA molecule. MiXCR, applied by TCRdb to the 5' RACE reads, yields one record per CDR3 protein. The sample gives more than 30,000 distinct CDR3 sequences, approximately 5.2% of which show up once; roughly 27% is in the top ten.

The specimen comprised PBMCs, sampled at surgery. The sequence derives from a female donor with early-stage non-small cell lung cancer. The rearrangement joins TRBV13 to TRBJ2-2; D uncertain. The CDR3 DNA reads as TGTGCCAGCAGCTTAGGACGGCGCGGGGAGCTGTTTTTT. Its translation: CASSLGRRGELFF. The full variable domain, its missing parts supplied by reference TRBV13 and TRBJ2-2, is AAGVIQSPRHLIKEKRETATLKCYPIPRHDTVYWYQQGPGQDPQFLISFYEKMQSDKGSIPDRFSAQQFSDYHSELNMSSLELGDSALYFCASSLGRRGELFFGEGSRLTVL.